This is a list of T cell receptor beta chains from one sample in a study of blood T cell repertoires in COVID-19. Libraries were prepared by immunoSEQ multiplex PCR; TCRdb keeps only in-frame clonotypes and omits some of them. The table lists about 47,000 clones, about 88% of them singletons, with over 2% in the top ten. The sequencing sample was made of peripheral blood. The origin of the receptors is a middle-aged man with acute or convalescent COVID-19. Both conserved end residues are part of each CDR3. A D gene is named only where the DNA matches it firmly. The size of a clone is reported for some rows only, either as once, few or many, or as a class for expanded clones.

d_call,v_call,j_call,clone_size,cdr3_nt,cdr3_aa
.,TRBV6-2/TRBV6-3,TRBJ2-3,.,TGTGCCAGCAGTTACGGGGGGGCCACAGATACGCAGTATTTT,CASSYGGATDTQYF
TRBD2,TRBV7-9,TRBJ2-7,.,TGTGCCAGCAGCTTAGCGACCCAGCGGGGGAATCTCGAGCAGTACTTC,CASSLATQRGNLEQYF
.,TRBV3-1/TRBV3-2,TRBJ1-3,.,TGTGCCAGCAGCCAAGATAGCGGGGGGACAGGAAACACCATATATTTT,CASSQDSGGTGNTIYF
TRBD2,TRBV6-5,TRBJ2-7,.,TGTGCCAGCAGGGCTAGCGGCTCCTACGAGCAGTACTTC,CASRASGSYEQYF
TRBD1,TRBV15,TRBJ1-2,.,TGTGCCACCAGCAGCGACAGGGGGCAGGGTGGCTACACCTTC,CATSSDRGQGGYTF
.,TRBV2,TRBJ2-2,.,TGTGCCAGCAGCCCTAGCGTATACGGGGAGCTGTTTTTT,CASSPSVYGELFF
TRBD1,TRBV11-2,TRBJ2-5,once,TGTGCCAGCAGCTTTGGGTCAGGGGGCGAAGAGACCCAGTACTTC,CASSFGSGGEETQYF
.,TRBV28,TRBJ1-6,.,TGTGCCAGCATACGAGGACCAAGGGTTGGGGACTACTATAATTCACCCCTCCACTTT,CASIRGPRVGDYYNSPLHF
TRBD1,TRBV16,TRBJ1-2,.,TGTGCCAGCAGCCAAGACAGGGGGGGATATGGCTACACCTTC,CASSQDRGGYGYTF
TRBD1,TRBV24-1,TRBJ1-2,.,TGTGCCACCAGTGGACAGGGAGCTAACTATGGCTACACCTTC,CATSGQGANYGYTF
.,TRBV3-1/TRBV3-2,TRBJ1-1,.,TGTGCCAGCAGCCATCGGGGGAGGGGCACTGAAGCTTTCTTT,CASSHRGRGTEAFF
.,TRBV13,TRBJ2-3,.,TGTGCCAGCAGCTTTTTGCGGGGATTAAACACAGATACGCAGTATTTT,CASSFLRGLNTDTQYF
.,TRBV7-3,TRBJ2-1,.,TGTGCCAGCAGCAAAGAGAGCAGGGGTGAGCAGTTCTTC,CASSKESRGEQFF